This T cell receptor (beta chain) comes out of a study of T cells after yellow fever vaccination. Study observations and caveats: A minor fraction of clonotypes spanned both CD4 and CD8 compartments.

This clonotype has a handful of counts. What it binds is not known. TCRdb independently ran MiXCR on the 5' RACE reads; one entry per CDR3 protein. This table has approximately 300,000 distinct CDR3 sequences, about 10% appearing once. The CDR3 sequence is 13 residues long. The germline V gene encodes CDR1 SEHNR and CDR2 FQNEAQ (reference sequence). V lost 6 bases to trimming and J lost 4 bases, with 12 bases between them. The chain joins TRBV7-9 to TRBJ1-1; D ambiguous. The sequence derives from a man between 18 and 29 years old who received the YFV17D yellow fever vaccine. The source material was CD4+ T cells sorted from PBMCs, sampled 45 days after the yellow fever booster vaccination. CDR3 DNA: TGTGCCAGCAGGGCACCGAGCGGCACTGAAGCTTTCTTT. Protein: CASRAPSGTEAFF.